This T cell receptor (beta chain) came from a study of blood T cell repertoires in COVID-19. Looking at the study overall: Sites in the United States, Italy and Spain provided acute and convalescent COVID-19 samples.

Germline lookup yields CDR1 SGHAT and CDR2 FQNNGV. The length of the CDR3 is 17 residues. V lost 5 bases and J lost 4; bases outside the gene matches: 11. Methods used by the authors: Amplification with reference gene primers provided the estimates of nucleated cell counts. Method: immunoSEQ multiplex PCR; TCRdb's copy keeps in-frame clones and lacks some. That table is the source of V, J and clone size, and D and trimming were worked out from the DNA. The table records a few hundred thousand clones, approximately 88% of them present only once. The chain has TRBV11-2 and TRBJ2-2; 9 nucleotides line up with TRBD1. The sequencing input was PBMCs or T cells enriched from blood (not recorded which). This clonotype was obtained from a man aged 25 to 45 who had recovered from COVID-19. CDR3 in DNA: TGTGCCAGCAGCCGAGGGGACAGGGAAGGGAGCACCGGGGAGCTGTTTTTT. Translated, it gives CASSRGDREGSTGELFF.